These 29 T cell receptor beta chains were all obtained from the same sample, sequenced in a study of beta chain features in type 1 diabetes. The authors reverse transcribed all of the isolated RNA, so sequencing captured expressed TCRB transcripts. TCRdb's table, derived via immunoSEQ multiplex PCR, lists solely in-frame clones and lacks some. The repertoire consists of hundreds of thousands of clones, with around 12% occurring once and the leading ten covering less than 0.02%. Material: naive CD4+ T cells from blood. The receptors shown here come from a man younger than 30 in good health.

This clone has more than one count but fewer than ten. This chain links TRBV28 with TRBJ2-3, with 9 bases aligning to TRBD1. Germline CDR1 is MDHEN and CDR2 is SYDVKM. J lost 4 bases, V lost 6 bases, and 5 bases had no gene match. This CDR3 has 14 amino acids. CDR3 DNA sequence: TGTGCCAGCAGCTCGGGACAGGGCCCAGATACGCAGTATTTT. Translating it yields CASSSGQGPDTQYF.

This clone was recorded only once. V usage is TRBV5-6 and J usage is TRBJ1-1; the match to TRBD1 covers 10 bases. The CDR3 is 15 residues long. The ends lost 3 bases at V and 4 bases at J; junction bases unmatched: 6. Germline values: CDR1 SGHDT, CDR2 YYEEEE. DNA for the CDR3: TGTGCCAGCAGCTCCAGGGGACAGGGGAGCACTGAAGCTTTCTTT. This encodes CASSSRGQGSTEAFF.

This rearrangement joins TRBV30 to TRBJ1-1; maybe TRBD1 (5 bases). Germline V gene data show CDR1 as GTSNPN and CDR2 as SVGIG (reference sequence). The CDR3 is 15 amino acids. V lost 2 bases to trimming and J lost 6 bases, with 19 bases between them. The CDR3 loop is CAWSTEDIRPAEAFF. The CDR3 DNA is TGTGCCTGGAGTACCGAGGACATTCGACCCGCTGAAGCTTTCTTT.

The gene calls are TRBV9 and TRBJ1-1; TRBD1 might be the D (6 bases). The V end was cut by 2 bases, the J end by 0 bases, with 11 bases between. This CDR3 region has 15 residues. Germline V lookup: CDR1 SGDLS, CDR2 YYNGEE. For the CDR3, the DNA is TGTGCCAGCAGCGTCCATCAGGGGATGAACACTGAAGCTTTCTTT. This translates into CASSVHQGMNTEAFF.

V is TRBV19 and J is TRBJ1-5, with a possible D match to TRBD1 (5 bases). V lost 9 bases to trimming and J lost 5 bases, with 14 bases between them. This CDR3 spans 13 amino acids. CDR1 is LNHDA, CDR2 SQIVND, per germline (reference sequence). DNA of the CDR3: TGTGCCAGCGGCCCAGGGTTGGATCAGCCCCAGCATTTT. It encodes CASGPGLDQPQHF.

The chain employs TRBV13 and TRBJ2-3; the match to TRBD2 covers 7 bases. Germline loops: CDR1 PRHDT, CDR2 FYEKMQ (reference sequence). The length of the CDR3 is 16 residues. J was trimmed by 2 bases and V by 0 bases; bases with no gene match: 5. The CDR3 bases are TGTGCCAGCAGCTTAGGAGGGGCGGGAGTCACAGATACGCAGTATTTT. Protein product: CASSLGGAGVTDTQYF.

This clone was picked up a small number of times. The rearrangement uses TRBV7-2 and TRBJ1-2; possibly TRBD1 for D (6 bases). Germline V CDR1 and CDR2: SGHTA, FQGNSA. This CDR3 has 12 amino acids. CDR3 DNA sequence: TGTGGGGAGGGGGAACGACGACGGGGCTACACCTTC. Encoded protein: CGEGERRRGYTF.

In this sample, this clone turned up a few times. CDR3 in DNA: TGTGCCATCAGCCCCGGAGTCAGGCGGGGGGGCCGAGGAGATACGCAGTATTTT. Translating it yields CAISPGVRRGGRGDTQYF. The J gene is TRBJ2-3, the V gene TRBV10-3; 9 nucleotides align to TRBD2. This CDR3 is built from 18 residues. The V gene end was trimmed by 6 bases and the J gene end by 5 bases; junction bases not matched to a gene: 18. Germline assignment: CDR1 ENHRY and CDR2 SYGVKD.

CDR3 sequence reads: CASSQYPGQGKLYYGYTF. The CDR3, as DNA: TGTGCCAGCAGCCAATACCCGGGACAGGGAAAATTATACTATGGCTACACCTTC. The chain recombines TRBV14 with TRBJ1-2, with 9 bases matching TRBD1. This CDR3 spans 18 amino acids. V dropped 2 bases and J dropped 3; count of bases not matched to a gene: 13. Looked up from germline, CDR1 is SGHDN and CDR2 is FVKESK.

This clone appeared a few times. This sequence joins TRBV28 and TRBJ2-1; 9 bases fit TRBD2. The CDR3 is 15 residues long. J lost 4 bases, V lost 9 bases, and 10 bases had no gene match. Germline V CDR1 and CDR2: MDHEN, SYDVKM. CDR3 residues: CASARAGGGYNEQFF. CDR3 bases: TGTGCCAGTGCAAGAGCGGGAGGAGGGTACAATGAGCAGTTCTTC.

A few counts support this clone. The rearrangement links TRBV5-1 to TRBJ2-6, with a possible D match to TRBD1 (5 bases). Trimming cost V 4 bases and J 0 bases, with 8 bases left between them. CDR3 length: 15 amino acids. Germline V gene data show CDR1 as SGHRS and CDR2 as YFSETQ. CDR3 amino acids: CASSDSFSGANVLTF. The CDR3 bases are TGCGCCAGCAGCGACAGCTTCTCTGGGGCCAACGTCCTGACTTTC.

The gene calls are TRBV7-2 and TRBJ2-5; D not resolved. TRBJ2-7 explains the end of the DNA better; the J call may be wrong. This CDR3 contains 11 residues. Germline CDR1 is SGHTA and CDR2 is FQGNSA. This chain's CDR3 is CASSRPPEQYF. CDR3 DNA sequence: TGTGCCAGCAGCCGCCCCCCCGAGCAGTACTTC.

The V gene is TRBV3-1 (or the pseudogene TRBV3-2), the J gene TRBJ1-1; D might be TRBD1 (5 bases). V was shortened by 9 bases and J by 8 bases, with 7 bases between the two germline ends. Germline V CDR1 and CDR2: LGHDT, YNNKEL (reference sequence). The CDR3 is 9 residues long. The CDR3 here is CASSGEAFF. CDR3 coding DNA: TGTGCCAGTTCAGGGGAAGCTTTCTTT.

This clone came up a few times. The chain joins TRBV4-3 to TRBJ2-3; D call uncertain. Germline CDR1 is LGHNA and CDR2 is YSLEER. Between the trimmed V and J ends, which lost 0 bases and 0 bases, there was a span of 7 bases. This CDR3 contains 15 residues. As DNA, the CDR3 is TGCGCCAGCAGCCAAGAATCAGATAGCACAGATACGCAGTATTTT. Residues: CASSQESDSTDTQYF.

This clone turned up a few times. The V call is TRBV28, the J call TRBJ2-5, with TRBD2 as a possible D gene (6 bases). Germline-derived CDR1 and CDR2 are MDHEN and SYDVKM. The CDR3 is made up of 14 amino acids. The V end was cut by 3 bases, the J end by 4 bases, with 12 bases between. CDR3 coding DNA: TGTGCCAGCAGTTTTTGGGGGACTCGAGAGACCCAGTACTTC. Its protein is CASSFWGTRETQYF.

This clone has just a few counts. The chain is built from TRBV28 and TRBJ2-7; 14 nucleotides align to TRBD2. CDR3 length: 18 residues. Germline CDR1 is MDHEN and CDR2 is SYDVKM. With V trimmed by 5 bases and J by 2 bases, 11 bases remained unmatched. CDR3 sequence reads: CASSRSGTSGSFAYEQYF. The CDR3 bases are TGTGCCAGCAGTAGATCCGGGACTAGCGGGAGCTTTGCCTACGAGCAGTACTTC.

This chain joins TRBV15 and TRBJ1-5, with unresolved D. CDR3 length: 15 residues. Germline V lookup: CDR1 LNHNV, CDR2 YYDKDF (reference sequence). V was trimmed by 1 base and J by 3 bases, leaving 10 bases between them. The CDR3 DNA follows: TGTGCCACCAGCAGAGGTGGGCAAACCAATCAGCCCCAGCATTTT. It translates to CATSRGGQTNQPQHF.

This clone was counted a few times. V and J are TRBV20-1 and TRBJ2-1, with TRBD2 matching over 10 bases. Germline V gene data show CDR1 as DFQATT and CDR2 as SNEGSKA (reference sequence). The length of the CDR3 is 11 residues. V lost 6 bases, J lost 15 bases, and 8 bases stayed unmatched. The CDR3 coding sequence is TGCAGTGCGCAGCGGGGGGGCGATATGTTCTTC. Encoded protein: CSAQRGGDMFF.

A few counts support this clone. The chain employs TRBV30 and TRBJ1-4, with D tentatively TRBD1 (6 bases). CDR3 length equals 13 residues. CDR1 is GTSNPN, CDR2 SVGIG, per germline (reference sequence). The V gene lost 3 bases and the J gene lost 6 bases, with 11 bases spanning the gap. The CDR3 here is CAWRDGGYEKLFF. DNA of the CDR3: TGTGCCTGGAGAGATGGGGGCTATGAAAAACTGTTTTTT.

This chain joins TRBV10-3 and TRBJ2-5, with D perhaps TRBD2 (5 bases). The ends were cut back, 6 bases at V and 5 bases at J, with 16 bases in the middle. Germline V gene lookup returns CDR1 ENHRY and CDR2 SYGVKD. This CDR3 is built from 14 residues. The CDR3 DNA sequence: TGTGCCATCAGCCCAGGAGCGGACGGGGAGACCCAGTACTTC. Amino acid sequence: CAISPGADGETQYF.

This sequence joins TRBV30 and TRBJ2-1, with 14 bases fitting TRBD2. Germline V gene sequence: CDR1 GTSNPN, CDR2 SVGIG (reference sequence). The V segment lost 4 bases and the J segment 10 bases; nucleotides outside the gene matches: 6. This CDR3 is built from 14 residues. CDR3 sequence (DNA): TGTGCCTGGACCCCGGGACTAGCGGGAGTCGAGCAGTTCTTC. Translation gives CAWTPGLAGVEQFF.

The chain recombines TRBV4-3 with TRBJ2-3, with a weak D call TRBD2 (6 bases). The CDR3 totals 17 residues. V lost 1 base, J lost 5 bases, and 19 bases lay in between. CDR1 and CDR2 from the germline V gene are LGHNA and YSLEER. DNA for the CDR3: TGCGCCAGCAGCCAAGGACTAATAGCGGACCCGGGAGATACGCAGTATTTT. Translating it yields CASSQGLIADPGDTQYF.

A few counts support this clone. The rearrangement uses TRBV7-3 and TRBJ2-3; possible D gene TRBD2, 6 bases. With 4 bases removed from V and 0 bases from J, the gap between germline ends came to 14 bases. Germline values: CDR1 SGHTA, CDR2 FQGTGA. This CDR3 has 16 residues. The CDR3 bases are TGTGCCAGCAGCTCGCTAAGCGGGTCTAGCACAGATACGCAGTATTTT. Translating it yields CASSSLSGSSTDTQYF.

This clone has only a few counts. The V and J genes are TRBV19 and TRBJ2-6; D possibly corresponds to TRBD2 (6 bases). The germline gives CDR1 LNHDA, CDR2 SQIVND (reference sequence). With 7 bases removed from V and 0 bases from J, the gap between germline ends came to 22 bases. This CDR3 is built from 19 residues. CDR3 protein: CASNPRSGVLLSGANVLTF. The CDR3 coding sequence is TGTGCCAGTAACCCTCGGTCGGGGGTCCTCCTCTCTGGGGCCAACGTCCTGACTTTC. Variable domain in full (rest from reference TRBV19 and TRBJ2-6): DGGITQSPKYLFRKEGQNVTLSCEQNLNHDAMYWYRQDPGQGLRLIYYSQIVNDFQKGDIAEGYSVSREKKESFPLTVTSAQKNPTAFYLCASNPRSGVLLSGANVLTFGAGSRLTVL.

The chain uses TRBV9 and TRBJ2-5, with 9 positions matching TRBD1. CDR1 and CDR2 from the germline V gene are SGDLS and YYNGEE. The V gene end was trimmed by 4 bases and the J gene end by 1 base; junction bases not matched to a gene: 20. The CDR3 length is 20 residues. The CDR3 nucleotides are TGTGCCAGCAGCCGATACCCCGGACAGGGGAAGATGGGTGTCCAAGAGACCCAGTACTTC. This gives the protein CASSRYPGQGKMGVQETQYF.

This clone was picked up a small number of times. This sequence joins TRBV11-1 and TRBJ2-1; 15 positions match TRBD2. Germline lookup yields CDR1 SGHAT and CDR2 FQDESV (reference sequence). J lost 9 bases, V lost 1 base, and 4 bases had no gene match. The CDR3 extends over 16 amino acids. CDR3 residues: CASSLGTSGGEGEQFF. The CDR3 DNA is TGTGCCAGCAGCTTAGGGACTAGCGGGGGGGAAGGTGAGCAGTTCTTC.

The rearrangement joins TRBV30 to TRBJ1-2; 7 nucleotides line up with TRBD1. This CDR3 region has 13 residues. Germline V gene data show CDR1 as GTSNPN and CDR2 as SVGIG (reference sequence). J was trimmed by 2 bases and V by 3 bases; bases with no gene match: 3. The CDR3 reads CAWSADRNYGYTF. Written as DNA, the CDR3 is TGTGCCTGGAGCGCGGACAGGAACTATGGCTACACCTTC.

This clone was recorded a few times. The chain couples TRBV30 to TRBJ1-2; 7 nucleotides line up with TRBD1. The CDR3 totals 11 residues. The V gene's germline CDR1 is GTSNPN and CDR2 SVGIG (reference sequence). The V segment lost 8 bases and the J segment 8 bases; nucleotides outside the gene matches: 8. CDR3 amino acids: CAQGAGGGYTF. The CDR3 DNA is TGTGCCCAAGGGGCAGGGGGAGGCTACACCTTC.

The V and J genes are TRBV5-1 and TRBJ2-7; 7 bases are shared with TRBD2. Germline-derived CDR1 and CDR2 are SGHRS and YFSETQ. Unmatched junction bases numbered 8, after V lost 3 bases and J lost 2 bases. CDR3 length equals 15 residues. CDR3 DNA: TGCGCCAGCAGCTCCTACGCGGGGGTCACCTACGAGCAGTACTTC. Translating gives CASSSYAGVTYEQYF.